The 17 T cell receptor beta chains in this list originate from one sample, sequenced in a study of patients and donors after allogeneic stem cell transplantation. TCRdb redid the calling of the RT-PCR reads with MiXCR, one entry per CDR3 protein. This table holds more than 850,000 distinct CDR3 sequences, roughly 18% found once. The sample consisted of blood, either unsorted or a sorted T cell fraction (not recorded which). The receptor set was obtained from a human donor who was either an allogeneic HSCT recipient or a stem cell or donor lymphocyte infusion donor (not recorded which). It is not recorded whose cells these are; they may come from a transplant donor.

The rearrangement links TRBV12-3 or TRBV12-4 to TRBJ2-5, with a weak D call TRBD2 (6 bases). The CDR3 is 14 residues long. Trimming removed 5 bases from V and 2 bases from J, with 12 bases in between. CDR3 coding DNA: TGTGCCAGCAGTGCGGGACTGCCACAAGAGACCCAGTACTTC. Translated, it gives CASSAGLPQETQYF.

This clonotype was seen a few times. The chain is built from TRBV18 and TRBJ2-3; D may match TRBD1 or TRBD2 (5 bases each). Trimming took 3 bases from V and 1 from J, leaving 14 bases between them. This CDR3 contains 16 residues. Germline V CDR1 and CDR2: KGHSH, LQKENI. The CDR3 nucleotides read TGTGCCAGCTCACCGTCCCCTATGGGGGGCACAGATACGCAGTATTTT. This encodes CASSPSPMGGTDTQYF. Based on the CDR3 plus reference TRBV18 and TRBJ2-3, the full variable domain is NAGVMQNPRHLVRRRGQEARLRCSPMKGHSHVYWYRQLPEEGLKFMVYLQKENIIDESGMPKERFSAEFPKEGPSILRIQQVVRGDSAAYFCASSPSPMGGTDTQYFGPGTRLTVL.

This clonotype has a handful of counts. V is TRBV4-1 and J is TRBJ2-7, with D possibly matching TRBD2 (6 bases). Germline V gene sequence: CDR1 MGHRA, CDR2 YSYEKL. This CDR3 region has 15 residues. Trimming shortened V by 5 bases and J by 0 bases, and 14 bases separated the two germline ends. The CDR3 nucleotides read TGCGCCAGCAGCGTAGGGGAGGACGGCTCCTACGAGCAGTACTTC. Translated, it gives CASSVGEDGSYEQYF.

This clonotype was detected a few times. The rearrangement uses TRBV20-1 and TRBJ2-3; D is ambiguous. Trimming took off 1 base at V and 2 bases at J, with 10 bases between the two ends. The CDR3 extends over 14 amino acids. Germline-derived CDR1 and CDR2 are DFQATT and SNEGSKA (reference sequence). For the CDR3, the DNA is TGCAGTGCTAGAGGAGGCCAGATCACAGATACGCAGTATTTT. This gives the protein CSARGGQITDTQYF.

This clonotype was picked up a small number of times. The chain is built from TRBV20-1 and TRBJ2-7; 8 bases fit TRBD1. CDR1 DFQATT and CDR2 SNEGSKA come from the germline V gene (reference sequence). V lost 5 bases and J lost 2; bases outside the gene matches: 11. There are 15 residues in the CDR3. CDR3 protein: CSAPHRLTGAYEQYF. CDR3 in DNA: TGCAGTGCTCCCCACCGGCTGACAGGGGCCTACGAGCAGTACTTC.

The chain is built from TRBV7-8 and TRBJ2-7; 7 positions agree with TRBD1. The V gene's germline CDR1 is SGHVS and CDR2 FQNEAQ. The CDR3 runs 15 residues. Trimming at V came to 5 bases and at J to 2 bases, leaving 9 bases not matched to a gene. The CDR3 region is CASSPSGTATYEQYF. CDR3 nucleotide sequence: TGTGCCAGCAGCCCATCGGGGACAGCAACCTACGAGCAGTACTTC.

J is TRBJ1-1 and V is TRBV6-2 or TRBV6-3, with D hard to call. V lost 1 base and J 10 bases, leaving 13 bases between the germline ends. The CDR3 is made up of 13 amino acids. Germline V CDR1 and CDR2: MNHEY, SVGEGT. The CDR3 sequence: CASSYFRNFGAFF. The CDR3 DNA reads TGTGCCAGCAGTTACTTCAGGAACTTCGGAGCTTTCTTT.

The chain couples TRBV3-1 to TRBJ1-3; D is perhaps TRBD1 (5 bases). V was cut by 0 bases and J by 0 bases, with 9 bases left in between. The CDR3 consists of 16 residues. The germline V gene encodes CDR1 LGHDT and CDR2 YNNKEL (reference sequence). The CDR3 DNA reads as TGTGCCAGCAGCCAAGACAGACAGATCTCTGGAAACACCATATATTTT. Translation gives CASSQDRQISGNTIYF.

The chain is built from TRBV20-1 and TRBJ2-2, with a tentative D call TRBD2 (5 bases). Trimming cost V 2 bases and J 0 bases, with 13 bases left between them. The CDR3 runs to 16 residues. The germline V gene has CDR1 DFQATT and CDR2 SNEGSKA (reference sequence). The chain's CDR3 is CSARLYSGPNTGELFF. As DNA, the CDR3 is TGCAGTGCTAGACTCTACAGCGGTCCGAACACCGGGGAGCTGTTTTTT.

This chain joins TRBV12-3 or TRBV12-4 and TRBJ1-1; 8 bases are a match to TRBD1. V was clipped by 6 bases and J by 1 base; unmatched bases: 13. This CDR3 contains 17 residues. Written as DNA, the CDR3 is TGTGCCAGCAGCAATACAGGGGGTACCACACAGAACACTGAAGCTTTCTTT. This gives the protein CASSNTGGTTQNTEAFF.

This clonotype occurred many times. This rearrangement joins TRBV20-1 to TRBJ1-3; D is undetermined. The germline V gene has CDR1 DFQATT and CDR2 SNEGSKA (reference sequence). Trimming removed 2 bases at V and 2 bases at J, with 10 bases between. The CDR3 is 14 residues long. The CDR3 loop reads CSARSYGAGNTIYF. The DNA for the CDR3 is TGCAGTGCTAGAAGTTACGGGGCTGGAAACACCATATATTTT.

V usage is TRBV6-1 and J usage is TRBJ1-1, with 9 bases aligning to TRBD1. The trim removed 5 bases at V and 0 bases at J, leaving 7 bases unmatched. This CDR3 has 16 residues. CDR1 is MNHNS, CDR2 SASEGT, per germline. CDR3 protein: CASSPARTGVNTEAFF. As DNA, the CDR3 is TGTGCCAGCAGTCCCGCCCGGACAGGGGTGAACACTGAAGCTTTCTTT.

Many counts were recorded for this clonotype. This chain uses TRBV3-1 with TRBJ2-1; 11 bases are shared with TRBD2. This CDR3 is built from 16 residues. With V trimmed by 4 bases and J by 7 bases, 9 bases remained unmatched. The germline gives CDR1 LGHDT, CDR2 YNNKEL (reference sequence). CDR3 in amino acids: CASSPIAGGPNNEQFF. CDR3 bases: TGTGCCAGCAGCCCAATAGCGGGAGGGCCGAATAATGAGCAGTTCTTC.

There are many counts of this clonotype. This chain connects TRBV5-1 to TRBJ2-7; TRBD1 matches at 8 bases. The CDR3 consists of 14 residues. V lost 4 bases to trimming and J lost 5 bases; unmatched junction nucleotides: 8. Germline V CDR1 and CDR2: SGHRS, YFSETQ. The CDR3 DNA follows: TGCGCCAGCAGCCCGACAGGGGTCTTTGACGAGCAGTACTTC. Protein product: CASSPTGVFDEQYF. Using reference TRBV5-1 and TRBJ2-7 for the parts outside the CDR3, the full variable domain is KAGVTQTPRYLIKTRGQQVTLSCSPISGHRSVSWYQQTPGQGLQFLFEYFSETQRNKGNFPGRFSGRQFSNSRSEMNVSTLELGDSALYLCASSPTGVFDEQYFGPGTRLTVT.

V gene TRBV19 combines with J gene TRBJ2-7; 7 bases map to TRBD1. Per the germline V gene, CDR1 is LNHDA and CDR2 is SQIVND (reference sequence). V shed 7 bases and J 5 bases; nucleotides not matched to a gene: 5. CDR3 length: 12 residues. DNA for the CDR3: TGTGCCAGTAAAGGGGGCAACCACGAGCAGTACTTC. This translates into CASKGGNHEQYF.

The chain uses TRBV11-1 and TRBJ2-7, with D tentatively TRBD1 or TRBD2 (5 bases each). Germline CDR1 and CDR2: SGHAT and FQDESV (reference sequence). Trimming pared 3 bases from V and 2 bases from J, leaving 14 bases between. This CDR3 has 15 amino acids. CDR3 region: CASSFGTGVPYEQYF. Here the CDR3 DNA reads TGTGCCAGCAGCTTTGGGACCGGAGTTCCCTACGAGCAGTACTTC. Complete variable domain (other parts from reference TRBV11-1 and TRBJ2-7): EAEVAQSPRYKITEKSQAVAFWCDPISGHATLYWYRQILGQGPELLVQFQDESVVDDSQLPKDRFSAERLKGVDSTLKIQPAELGDSAMYLCASSFGTGVPYEQYFGPGTRLTVT.

This clonotype was detected a few times. The chain links TRBV27 to TRBJ2-7; D may be TRBD1 (5 bases). Trimming left V 3 bases short and J 6 bases short, with 18 bases between. Germline loops: CDR1 MNHEY, CDR2 SMNVEV (reference sequence). This CDR3 comprises 15 residues. This CDR3 is CASSFRAGPSPEQYF. The CDR3 DNA is TGTGCCAGCAGTTTCAGGGCAGGACCCTCTCCCGAGCAGTACTTC.